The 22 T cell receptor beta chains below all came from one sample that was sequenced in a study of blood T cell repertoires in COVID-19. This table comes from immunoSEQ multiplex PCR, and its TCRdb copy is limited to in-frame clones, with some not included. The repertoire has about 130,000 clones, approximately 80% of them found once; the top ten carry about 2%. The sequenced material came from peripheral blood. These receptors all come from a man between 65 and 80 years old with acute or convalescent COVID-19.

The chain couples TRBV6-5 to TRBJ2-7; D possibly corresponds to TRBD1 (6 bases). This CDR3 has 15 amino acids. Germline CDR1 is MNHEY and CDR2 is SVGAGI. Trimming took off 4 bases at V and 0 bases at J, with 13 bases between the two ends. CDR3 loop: CASSSTGSGSYEQYF. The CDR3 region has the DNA TGTGCCAGCAGTTCAACAGGGTCGGGCTCCTACGAGCAGTACTTC.

CDR3 loop: CASSQLLTGSGNTIYF. CDR3 DNA sequence: TGCGCCAGCAGCCAGCTTTTGACAGGGTCTGGAAACACCATATATTTT. J is TRBJ1-3 and V is TRBV4-1; 7 bases are a match to TRBD1. From germline, CDR1 is MGHRA and CDR2 YSYEKL. V lost 3 bases, J lost 1 base, and 6 bases stayed unmatched. The CDR3 is 16 residues long.

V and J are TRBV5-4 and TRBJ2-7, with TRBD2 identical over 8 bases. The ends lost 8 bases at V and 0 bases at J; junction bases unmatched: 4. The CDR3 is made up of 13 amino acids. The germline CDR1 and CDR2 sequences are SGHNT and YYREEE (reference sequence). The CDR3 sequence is CASQSGSSYEQYF. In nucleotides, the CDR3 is TGTGCCAGTCAGAGCGGGAGCTCCTACGAGCAGTACTTC.

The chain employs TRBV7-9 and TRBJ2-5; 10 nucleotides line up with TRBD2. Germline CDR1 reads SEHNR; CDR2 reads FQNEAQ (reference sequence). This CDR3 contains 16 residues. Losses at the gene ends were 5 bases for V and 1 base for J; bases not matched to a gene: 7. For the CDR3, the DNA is TGTGCCAGCAGCCCCGGGGTAGCGGGGGGCCAAGAGACCCAGTACTTC. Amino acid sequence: CASSPGVAGGQETQYF.

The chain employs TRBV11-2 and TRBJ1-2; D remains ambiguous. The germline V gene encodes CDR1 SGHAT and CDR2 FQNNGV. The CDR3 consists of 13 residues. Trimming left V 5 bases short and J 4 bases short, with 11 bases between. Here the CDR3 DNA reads TGTGCCAGCAGCCAATCCAGGTCCTATGGCTACACCTTC. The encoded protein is CASSQSRSYGYTF.

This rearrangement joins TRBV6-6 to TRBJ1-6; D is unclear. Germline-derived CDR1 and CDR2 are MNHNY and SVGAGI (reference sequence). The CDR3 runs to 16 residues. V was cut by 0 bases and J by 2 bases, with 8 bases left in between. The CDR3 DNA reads TGTGCCAGCAGTTACTCTGGGAGGCCCTATAATTCACCCCTCCACTTT. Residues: CASSYSGRPYNSPLHF.

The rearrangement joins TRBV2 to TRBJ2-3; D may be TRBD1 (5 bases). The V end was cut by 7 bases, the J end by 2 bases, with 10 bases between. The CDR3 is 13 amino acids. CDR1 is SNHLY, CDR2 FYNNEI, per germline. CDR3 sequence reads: CASMGPPTDTQYF. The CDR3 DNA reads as TGTGCCAGCATGGGGCCACCCACAGATACGCAGTATTTT.

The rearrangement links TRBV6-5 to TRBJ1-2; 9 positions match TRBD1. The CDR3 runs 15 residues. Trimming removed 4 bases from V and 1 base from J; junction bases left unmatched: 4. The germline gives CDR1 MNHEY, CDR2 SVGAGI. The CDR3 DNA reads TGTGCCAGCAGTTTCGACAGGGGGTTTAACTATGGCTACACCTTC. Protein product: CASSFDRGFNYGYTF.

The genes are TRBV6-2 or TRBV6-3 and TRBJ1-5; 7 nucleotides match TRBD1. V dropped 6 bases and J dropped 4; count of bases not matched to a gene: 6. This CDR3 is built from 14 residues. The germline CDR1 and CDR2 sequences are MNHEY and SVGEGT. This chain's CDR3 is CASSLTGVNQPQHF. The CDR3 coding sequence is TGTGCCAGCAGCCTAACAGGGGTAAATCAGCCCCAGCATTTT.

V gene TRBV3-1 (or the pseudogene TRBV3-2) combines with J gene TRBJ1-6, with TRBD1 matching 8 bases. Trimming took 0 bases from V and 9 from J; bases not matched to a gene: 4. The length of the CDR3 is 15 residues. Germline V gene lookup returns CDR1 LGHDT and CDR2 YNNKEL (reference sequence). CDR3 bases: TGTGCCAGCAGCCAAGACAGGGGGCAGGCTTCACCCCTCCACTTT. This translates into CASSQDRGQASPLHF.

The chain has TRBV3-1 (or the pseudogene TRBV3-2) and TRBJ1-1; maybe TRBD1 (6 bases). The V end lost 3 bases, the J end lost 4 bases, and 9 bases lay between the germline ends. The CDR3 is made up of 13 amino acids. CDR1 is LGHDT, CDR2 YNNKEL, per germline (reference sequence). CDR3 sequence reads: CASSQAGVTEAFF. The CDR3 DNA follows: TGTGCCAGCAGCCAGGCAGGGGTCACTGAAGCTTTCTTT.

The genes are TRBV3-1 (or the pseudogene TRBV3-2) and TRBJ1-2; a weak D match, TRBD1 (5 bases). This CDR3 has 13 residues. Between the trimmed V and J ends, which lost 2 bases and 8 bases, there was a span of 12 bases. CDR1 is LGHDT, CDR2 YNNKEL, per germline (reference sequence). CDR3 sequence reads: CASSQSRGSGYTF. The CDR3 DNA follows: TGTGCCAGCAGCCAATCTCGGGGGAGCGGCTACACCTTC.

CDR3 region: CASSGAGHEQYF. CDR3 DNA sequence: TGTGCCAGCAGTGGAGCGGGACACGAGCAGTACTTC. The chain has TRBV27 and TRBJ2-7, with 7 nucleotides matching TRBD2. Germline V gene lookup returns CDR1 MNHEY and CDR2 SMNVEV (reference sequence). The CDR3 contains 12 residues. V shed 5 bases and J 5 bases; nucleotides not matched to a gene: 3.

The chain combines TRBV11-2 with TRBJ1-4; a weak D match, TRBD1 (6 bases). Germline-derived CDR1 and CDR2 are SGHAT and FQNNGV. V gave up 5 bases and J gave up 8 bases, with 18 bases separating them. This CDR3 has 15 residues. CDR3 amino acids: CASSLQRGRGEKLFF. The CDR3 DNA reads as TGTGCCAGCAGCCTCCAGCGGGGGCGTGGGGAAAAACTGTTTTTT. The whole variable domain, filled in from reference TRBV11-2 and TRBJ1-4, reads EAGVAQSPRYKIIEKRQSVAFWCNPISGHATLYWYQQILGQGPKLLIQFQNNGVVDDSQLPKDRFSAERLKGVDSTLKIQPAKLEDSAVYLCASSLQRGRGEKLFFGSGTQLSVL.

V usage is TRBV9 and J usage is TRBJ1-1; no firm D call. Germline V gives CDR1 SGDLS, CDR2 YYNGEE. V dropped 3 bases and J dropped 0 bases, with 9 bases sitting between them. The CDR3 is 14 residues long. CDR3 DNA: TGTGCCAGCAGCGCGAGACATATGAACACTGAAGCTTTCTTT. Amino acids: CASSARHMNTEAFF. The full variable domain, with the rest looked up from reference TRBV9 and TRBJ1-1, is DSGVTQTPKHLITATGQRVTLRCSPRSGDLSVYWYQQSLDQGLQFLIQYYNGEERAKGNILERFSAQQFPDLHSELNLSSLELGDSALYFCASSARHMNTEAFFGQGTRLTVV.

CDR3 coding DNA: TGTGCCACCAGCAGAGATTATGGGGGGGAAGGCGAGCAGTACTTC. It specifies CATSRDYGGEGEQYF. The chain links TRBV15 to TRBJ2-7; the match to TRBD2 covers 7 bases. The CDR3 has 15 residues. Germline CDR1 is LNHNV and CDR2 is YYDKDF (reference sequence). Trimming cost V 0 bases and J 6 bases; bases outside gene matches: 8.

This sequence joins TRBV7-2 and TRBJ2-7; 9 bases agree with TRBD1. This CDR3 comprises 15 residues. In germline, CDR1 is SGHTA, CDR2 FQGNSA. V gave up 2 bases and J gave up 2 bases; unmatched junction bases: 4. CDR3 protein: CASSLQGTGTYEQYF. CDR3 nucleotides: TGTGCCAGCAGCTTACAAGGGACAGGGACCTACGAGCAGTACTTC.

CDR3: CAALTREGLNTEAFF. The CDR3 coding sequence is TGTGCCGCCCTCACCAGGGAGGGCCTGAACACTGAAGCTTTCTTT. The rearrangement joins TRBV6-5 to TRBJ1-1, with TRBD1 as a possible D gene (5 bases). The CDR3 length is 15 residues. Trimming stripped 11 bases from V and 0 bases from J, with 19 bases between. Germline CDR1 and CDR2: MNHEY and SVGAGI.

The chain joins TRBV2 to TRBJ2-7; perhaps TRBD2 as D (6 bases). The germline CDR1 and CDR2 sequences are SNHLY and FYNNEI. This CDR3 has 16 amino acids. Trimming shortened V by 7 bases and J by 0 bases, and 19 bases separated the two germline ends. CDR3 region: CASTQERGLLSYEQYF. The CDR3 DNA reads TGTGCCAGCACCCAGGAGAGGGGACTCCTCTCCTACGAGCAGTACTTC.

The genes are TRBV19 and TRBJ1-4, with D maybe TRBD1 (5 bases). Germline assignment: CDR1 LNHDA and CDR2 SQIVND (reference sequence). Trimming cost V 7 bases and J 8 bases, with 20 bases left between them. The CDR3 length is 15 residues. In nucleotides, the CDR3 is TGTGCCAGTAAGCTCACTGGCAGGGATGGGGAAAAACTGTTTTTT. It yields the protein CASKLTGRDGEKLFF.

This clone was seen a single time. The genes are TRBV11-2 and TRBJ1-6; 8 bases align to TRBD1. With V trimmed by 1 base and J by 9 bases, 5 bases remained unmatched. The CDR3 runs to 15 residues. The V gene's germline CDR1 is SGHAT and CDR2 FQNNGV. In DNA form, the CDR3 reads TGTGCCAGCAGCTTAGGACAGGGGCAGGGTTCACCCCTCCACTTT. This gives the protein CASSLGQGQGSPLHF.

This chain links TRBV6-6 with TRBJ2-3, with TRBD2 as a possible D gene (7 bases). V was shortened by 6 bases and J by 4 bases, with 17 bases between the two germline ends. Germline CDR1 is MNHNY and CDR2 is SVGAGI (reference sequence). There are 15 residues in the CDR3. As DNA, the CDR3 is TGTGCCAGCAGAAAGGGGGGGCCCAGTTCAGATACGCAGTATTTT. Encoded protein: CASRKGGPSSDTQYF.